This T cell receptor beta chain was found in a study of CD8+ T cells in alopecia areata. About the study: Tofacitinib was taken orally by treated patients, and the dose was 5 to 10 mg twice daily.

Study outcomes and limitations: Tofacitinib significantly lowered scalp clonality and expanded CD8+ clones among the top 100. Scalp samples also yield sequences of resident alphabeta T cells from normal skin.

This clone was recorded a few times. Its antigen remains unknown. The V end lost 4 bases, the J end lost 6 bases, and 12 bases lay between the germline ends. The CDR3 covers 13 residues. Per germline, CDR1 GTSNPN and CDR2 SVGIG (reference sequence). Documented treatment: oral pan-JAK inhibitor, 5-10 mg twice daily. Researchers picked out CD4+ and CD8+ T cells from PBMCs by sorting. cDNA serving as the sequencing template came from extracted, reverse transcribed RNA. Profiled with immunoSEQ multiplex PCR; TCRdb holds only in-frame clones, not every one. The profile covers approximately 160,000 clones, with roughly 60% appearing a single time and approximately 14% taken by the ten largest.

The receptor was derived from a human donor with alopecia areata. The sample consisted of CD4+ T cells sorted from blood, taken at week 24, from a patient treated with tofacitinib. The rearrangement joins TRBV30 to TRBJ2-2; perhaps TRBD1 as D (6 bases). This chain's CDR3 is CAWKGTLSGELFF. As DNA, the CDR3 is TGTGCCTGGAAGGGGACATTGTCCGGGGAGCTGTTTTTT. The full variable domain, completed using reference TRBV30 and TRBJ2-2, is SQTIHQWPATLVQPVGSPLSLECTVEGTSNPNLYWYRQAAGRGLQLLFYSVGIGQISSEVPQNLSASRPQDRQFILSSKKLLLSDSGFYLCAWKGTLSGELFFGEGSRLTVL.